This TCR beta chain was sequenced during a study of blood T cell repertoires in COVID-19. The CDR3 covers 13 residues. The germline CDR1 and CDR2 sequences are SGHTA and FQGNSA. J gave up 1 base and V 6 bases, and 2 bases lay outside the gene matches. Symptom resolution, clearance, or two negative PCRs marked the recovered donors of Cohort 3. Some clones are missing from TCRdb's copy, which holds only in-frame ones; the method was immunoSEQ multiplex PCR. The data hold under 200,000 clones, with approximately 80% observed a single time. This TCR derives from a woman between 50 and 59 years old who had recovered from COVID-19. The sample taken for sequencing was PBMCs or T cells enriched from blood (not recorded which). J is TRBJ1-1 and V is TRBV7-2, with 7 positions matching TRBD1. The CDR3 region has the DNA TGTGCCAGCAGGGGGACAGCGAACACTGAAGCTTTCTTT. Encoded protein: CASRGTANTEAFF.